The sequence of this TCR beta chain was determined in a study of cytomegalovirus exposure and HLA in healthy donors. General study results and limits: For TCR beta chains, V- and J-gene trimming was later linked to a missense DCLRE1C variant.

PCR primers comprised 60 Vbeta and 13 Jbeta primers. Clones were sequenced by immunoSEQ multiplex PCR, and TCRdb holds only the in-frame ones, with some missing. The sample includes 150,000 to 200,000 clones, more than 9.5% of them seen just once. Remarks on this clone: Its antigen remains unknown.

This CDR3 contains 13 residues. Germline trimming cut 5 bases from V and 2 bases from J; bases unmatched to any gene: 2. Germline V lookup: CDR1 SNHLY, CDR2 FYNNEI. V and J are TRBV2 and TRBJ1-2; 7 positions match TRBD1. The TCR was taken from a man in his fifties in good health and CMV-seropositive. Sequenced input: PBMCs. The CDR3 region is CASSLQGNYGYTF. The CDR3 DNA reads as TGTGCCAGCAGTTTACAGGGGAACTATGGCTACACCTTC.